The text below deals with one TCR beta chain. What this receptor recognizes is not known. Base quality data are lacking; no much larger clone is found one base away. The immunoSEQ hsTCRB assay version 4, run in survey mode, was used to sequence TCRbeta repertoires from genomic DNA. Genomic DNA was diluted to approximately 9.4 ng/uL, and up to 1 ug per sample was used for TCRbeta sequencing. For the original study's pipeline: Analysis of the TCRbeta data was done in ImmunoSeq Analyzer 3.0, and diversity was computed on productive nucleotide rearrangements. Using the Immunarch R package, the improved Chao index served to estimate lower-bound TCR diversity and the Gini coefficient served to estimate clonality. Nucleotide rearrangements that differed but encoded the same CDR3beta amino acid sequence were counted as separate clonotypes. TCRbeta sequences significantly enriched in antigen-responding cells relative to anti-CD3/anti-CD28-activated cells were identified by differential abundance analysis. GLIPH2 grouped TCRs by predicted peptide-MHC specificity, both within each participant and across combined participant data sets. The table comes from immuneACCESS by way of TCRdb, which keeps in-frame sequences with V and J called. Part of the clones is missing from these tables; in studies checked, under half for an unresolved V gene and the rest for unknown reasons. V and J calls and clone size are given by that table; D and trimming were obtained from the DNA. A total of approximately 32,000 clones appear in this sample, 82% of them only once. 15% to 20% of the sample is in the top ten clones.

This sample stems from a study of persistence of HIV-infected CD4 T cells (dated by TCRdb to 2019 to 2021). Regarding the complete study: CMV- and HIV-1 Gag-responding CD4+ T cells were isolated from ART-treated individuals so that antigen-driven clonal expansion of HIV-1-infected cells could be examined. Cross-participant TCR cluster analysis included about 8 participants for CMV and over five participants for Gag. Suppressive ART had been received by participants for a median of roughly eight years. Proviral sequencing was used to assess clonality among infected cells, whereas TCRbeta sequencing gauged the clonality of all cells within each sorted population. Apart from a couple of participants who underwent leukapheresis at a single time point, peripheral blood samples of up to about 180 mL were collected from participants at multiple time points.

Study-wide conclusions, independent of this receptor: Within the same sorted populations, TCR oligoclonality correlated with proviral oligoclonality. TCRbeta richness in CMV- and Gag-responding cells was significantly lower than in anti-CD3/anti-CD28-responding cells; CMV-responding cells had higher oligoclonality than CD3/CD28-stimulated and Gag-responding cells. The study involved few individuals and tested only a limited range of antigens. Degenerate expanded CDR3beta sequences were enriched in antigen-responding cells, suggesting convergent selection of CD4+ responses to CMV and Gag. Because the TCR analyses were done in bulk, restricting them to just the rare CMV-responding cells that actually carried HIV-1 proviruses was not possible.

From the cysteine through the phenylalanine, the CDR3 covers 11 amino acids. Only the CDR3 region is kept as DNA, spanning 33 bases read in frame from base 1. Cut back by 4 bases and 5 bases, the V and J ends lie 5 bases apart. The germline V gene sets CDR1 to MDHEN and CDR2 to SYDVKM. What this sample's treatment or condition label stands for: suppressive antiretroviral therapy. A pool of overlapping 15-mer peptides from HIV-1 Gag, at 0.9 to 1 ug per peptide per mL, was used to stimulate the cells. Memory populations depleted of antigen-responding cells were obtained by sorting nonresponding CD40L-negative CD69-negative CD45RO-high memory CD4+ T cells. Participants were HIV-1-infected adults who started suppressive ART during chronic infection. For at least 4 years, participants had undetectable plasma HIV-1 RNA, below 50 copies/mL. To be included, a participant needed positive CMV serology and a CD4+ T cell count above 400 cells/uL. Before stimulation, PBMCs were isolated using density centrifugation and depleted of CD8+ T cells. For approximately 17 hours, CD8-depleted PBMCs were stimulated with anti-CD28/CD49d costimulation, a CD40-blocking antibody, and enfuvirtide, which was added to prevent new infections. Cell sorting was performed on a Beckman Coulter MoFlo Legacy or XDP sorter, and dead cells were excluded with propidium iodide. Genomic DNA was extracted with the QIAamp DNA Mini Kit for samples above one million cells, otherwise with the Quick-DNA Microprep Kit.

Sequences were derived from CD4+ T cells sorted from PBMCs after 18-hour stimulation, sampled from a patient who received antiretroviral therapy. What the cell subset or site label conveys for this sample: CD40L-CD69- CD45RO-high memory CD4 T cells not responding to Gag peptides. The rearranged segments are TRBV28 and TRBJ2-5; no D gene call is confident. The receptor was derived from an adult woman with HIV who was CMV-seropositive. The DNA sequence is as follows: TGTGCCAGCAGTTCCCCCGAGACCCAGTACTTC. Translated, this gives CASSSPETQYF.